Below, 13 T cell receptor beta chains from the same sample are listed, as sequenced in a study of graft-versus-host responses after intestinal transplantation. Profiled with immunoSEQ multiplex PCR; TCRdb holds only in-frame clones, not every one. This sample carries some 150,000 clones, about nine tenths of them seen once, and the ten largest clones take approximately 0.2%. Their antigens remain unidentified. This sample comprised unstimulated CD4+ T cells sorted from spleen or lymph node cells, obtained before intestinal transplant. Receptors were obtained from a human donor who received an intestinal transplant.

The CDR3 reads CVFGVGYTF. The CDR3 bases are TGTGTGTTTGGGGTCGGCTACACCTTC. The chain links TRBV2 to TRBJ1-2; D is undetermined. The germline CDR1 and CDR2 sequences are SNHLY and FYNNEI. The CDR3 consists of 9 residues.

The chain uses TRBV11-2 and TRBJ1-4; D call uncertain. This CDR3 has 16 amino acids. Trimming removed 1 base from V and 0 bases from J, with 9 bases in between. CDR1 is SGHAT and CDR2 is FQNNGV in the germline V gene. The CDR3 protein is CASSLGVGATNEKLFF. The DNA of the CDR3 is TGTGCCAGCAGCTTAGGAGTCGGGGCAACTAATGAAAAACTGTTTTTT. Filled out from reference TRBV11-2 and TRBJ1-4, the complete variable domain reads EAGVAQSPRYKIIEKRQSVAFWCNPISGHATLYWYQQILGQGPKLLIQFQNNGVVDDSQLPKDRFSAERLKGVDSTLKIQPAKLEDSAVYLCASSLGVGATNEKLFFGSGTQLSVL.

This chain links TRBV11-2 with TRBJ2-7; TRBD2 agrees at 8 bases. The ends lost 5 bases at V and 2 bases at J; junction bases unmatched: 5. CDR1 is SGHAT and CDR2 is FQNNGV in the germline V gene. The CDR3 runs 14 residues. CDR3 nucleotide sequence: TGTGCCAGCAGCCCTATAGCGGGACCCTACGAGCAGTACTTC. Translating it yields CASSPIAGPYEQYF.

The CDR3 coding sequence is TGCGCCAGCACCTACAACCCGACAGGCTATGGCTACACCTTC. Encoded protein: CASTYNPTGYGYTF. The chain joins TRBV5-1 to TRBJ1-2; D is possibly TRBD1 (6 bases). Trimming removed 6 bases from V and 4 bases from J, with 16 bases in between. CDR3 length equals 14 residues. Germline-derived CDR1 and CDR2 are SGHRS and YFSETQ.

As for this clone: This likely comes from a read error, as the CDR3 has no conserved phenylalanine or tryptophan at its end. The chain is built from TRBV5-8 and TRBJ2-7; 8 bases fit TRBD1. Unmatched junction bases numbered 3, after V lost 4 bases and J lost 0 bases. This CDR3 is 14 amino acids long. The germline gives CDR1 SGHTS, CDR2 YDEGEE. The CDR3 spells CASSRDRSSYEQYL. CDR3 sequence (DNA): TGTGCCAGCAGCAGGGACAGGAGCTCCTACGAGCAGTACCTC.

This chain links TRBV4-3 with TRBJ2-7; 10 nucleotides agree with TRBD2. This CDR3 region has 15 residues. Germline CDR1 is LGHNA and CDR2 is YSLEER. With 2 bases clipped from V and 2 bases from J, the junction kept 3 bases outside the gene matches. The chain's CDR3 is CASSQLAGATYEQYF. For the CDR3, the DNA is TGCGCCAGCAGCCAACTAGCGGGAGCCACCTACGAGCAGTACTTC.

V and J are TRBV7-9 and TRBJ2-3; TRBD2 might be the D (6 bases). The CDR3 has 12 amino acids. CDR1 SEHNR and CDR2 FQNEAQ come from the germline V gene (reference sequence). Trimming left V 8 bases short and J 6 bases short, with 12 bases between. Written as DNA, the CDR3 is TGTGCCAGCGGGAGGACCATGGATACGCAGTATTTT. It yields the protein CASGRTMDTQYF. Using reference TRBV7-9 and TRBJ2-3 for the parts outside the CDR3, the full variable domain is DTGVSQNPRHKITKRGQNVTFRCDPISEHNRLYWYRQTLGQGPEFLTYFQNEAQLEKSRLLSDRFSAERPKGSFSTLEIQRTEQGDSAMYLCASGRTMDTQYFGPGTRLTVL.

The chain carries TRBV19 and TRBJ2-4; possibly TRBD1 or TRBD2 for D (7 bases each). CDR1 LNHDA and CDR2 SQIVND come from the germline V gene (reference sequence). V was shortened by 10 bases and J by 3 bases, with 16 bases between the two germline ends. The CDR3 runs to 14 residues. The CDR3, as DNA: TGTGCCACCAGGGGGGGAGTTGGCAAAAACATTCAGTACTTC. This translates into CATRGGVGKNIQYF.

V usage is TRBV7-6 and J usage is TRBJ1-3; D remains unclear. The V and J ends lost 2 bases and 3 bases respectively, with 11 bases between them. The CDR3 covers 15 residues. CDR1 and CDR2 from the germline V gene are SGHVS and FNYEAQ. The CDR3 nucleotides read TGTGCCAGCAGCTTAAGGACGGGTGTTGGAAACACCATATATTTT. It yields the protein CASSLRTGVGNTIYF.

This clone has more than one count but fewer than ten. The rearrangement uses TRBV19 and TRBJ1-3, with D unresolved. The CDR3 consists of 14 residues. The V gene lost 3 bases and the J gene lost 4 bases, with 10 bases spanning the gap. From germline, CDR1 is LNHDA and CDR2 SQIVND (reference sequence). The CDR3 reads CASSMSSPGNTIYF. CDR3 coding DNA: TGTGCCAGTAGTATGTCCAGCCCCGGAAACACCATATATTTT.

DNA for the CDR3: TGTGCCAGCAGCGGGGCCAGTAGCAATCAGCCCCAGCATTTT. As protein: CASSGASSNQPQHF. The genes are TRBV7-9 and TRBJ1-5, with D perhaps matching TRBD1 (5 bases). The length of the CDR3 is 14 residues. Trimming pared 5 bases from V and 0 bases from J, leaving 8 bases between. Germline V gives CDR1 SEHNR, CDR2 FQNEAQ (reference sequence).

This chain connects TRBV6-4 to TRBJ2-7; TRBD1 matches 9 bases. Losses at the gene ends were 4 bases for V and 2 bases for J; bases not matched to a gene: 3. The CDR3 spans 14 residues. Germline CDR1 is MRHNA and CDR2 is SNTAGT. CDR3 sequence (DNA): TGTGCCAGCAGTGTCGGGACAGGGCCCTACGAGCAGTACTTC. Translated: CASSVGTGPYEQYF.

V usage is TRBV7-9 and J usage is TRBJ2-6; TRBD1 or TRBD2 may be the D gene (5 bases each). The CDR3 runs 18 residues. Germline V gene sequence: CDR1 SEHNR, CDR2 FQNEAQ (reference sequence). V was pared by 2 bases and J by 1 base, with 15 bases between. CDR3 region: CASSLRDGDPSGANVLTF. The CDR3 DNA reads TGTGCCAGCAGCTTAAGGGACGGGGATCCTTCTGGGGCCAACGTCCTGACTTTC.